This T cell receptor beta chain was profiled in a study of molecular identifiers for immune sequencing clone quantification. Study-wide points: More than 98% of effector molecules, versus under 1% of naive-cell molecules, belonged to clones above 20 RNA copies.

Germline-derived CDR1 and CDR2 are ENHRY and SYGVKD. With V trimmed by 5 bases and J by 5 bases, 3 bases remained unmatched. The length of the CDR3 is 13 residues. In its sample, this clonotype was seen a few times. Its cognate antigen is unknown. TCRdb ran MiXCR on the PCR reads and lists one entry per CDR3 protein. This sample has about 640,000 distinct CDR3 sequences, with about 20% found just once. This clonotype was sampled from a human donor in good health. Some libraries in this study had Jurkat cell RNA spiked in. The V call is TRBV10-3, the J call TRBJ1-1; 9 positions match TRBD1. The source material was naive CD8+ T cells from blood, with Jurkat cell RNA spiked in. Specified subset: FACS-sorted CD8+CD4-CCR7+CD45RA+ naive T cells. CDR3 region: CAISPDRGTEAFF. The CDR3 bases are TGTGCCATCAGTCCAGACAGGGGGACTGAAGCTTTCTTT.